The 16 T cell receptor beta chains below all came from one sample that was sequenced in a study of blood T cell repertoires in COVID-19. Using immunoSEQ multiplex PCR, the repertoire was profiled, and TCRdb retains in-frame clones only, with some absent. The sample lists about 150,000 clones, 84% occurring once. Sequenced material: peripheral blood. Receptor source: a human donor in a cohort sampled during active COVID-19.

This clone has more than one count but fewer than ten. Different DNA sequences within this sample yield the same CDR3. This chain connects TRBV5-1 to TRBJ1-5; D not certain. The CDR3 is 15 residues long. Trimming cost V 0 bases and J 1 base, with 8 bases left between them. Germline CDR1 reads SGHRS; CDR2 reads YFSETQ. As DNA, the CDR3 is TGCGCCAGCAGCTTGGAGGGAGTGAGCAATCAGCCCCAGCATTTT. This translates into CASSLEGVSNQPQHF.

The rearrangement joins TRBV5-4 to TRBJ1-2, with a weak D call TRBD1 (6 bases). V dropped 4 bases and J dropped 7 bases, with 11 bases sitting between them. Germline V gene lookup returns CDR1 SGHNT and CDR2 YYREEE (reference sequence). The CDR3 is made up of 12 amino acids. This CDR3 is CASSPRGGGYTF. The CDR3 nucleotides are TGTGCCAGCAGCCCAAGGGGGGGTGGCTACACCTTC. Variable domain in full (rest from reference TRBV5-4 and TRBJ1-2): ETGVTQSPTHLIKTRGQQVTLRCSSQSGHNTVSWYQQALGQGPQFIFQYYREEENGRGNFPPRFSGLQFPNYSSELNVNALELDDSALYLCASSPRGGGYTFGSGTRLTVV.

CDR3 in amino acids: CASSPGTGGISGNTIYF. Here the CDR3 DNA reads TGTGCCAGCAGCCCCGGGACAGGGGGTATCTCTGGAAACACCATATATTTT. The J gene is TRBJ1-3, the V gene TRBV5-6; 11 bases are a match to TRBD1. Looked up from germline, CDR1 is SGHDT and CDR2 is YYEEEE. Trimming took 4 bases from V and 0 from J; bases not matched to a gene: 6. The length of the CDR3 is 17 residues.

The rearrangement uses TRBV5-1 and TRBJ1-6; 10 bases align to TRBD1. Germline assignment: CDR1 SGHRS and CDR2 YFSETQ. The J segment lost 7 bases and the V segment lost 0 bases, leaving 4 bases of the junction unmatched. This CDR3 has 16 residues. CDR3 in DNA: TGCGCCAGCAGCTTGGCCGGGACAGGGGTAAATTCACCCCTCCACTTT. It codes for CASSLAGTGVNSPLHF.

The chain links TRBV30 to TRBJ2-6; unclear D gene. This CDR3 is 15 amino acids long. V was clipped by 0 bases and J by 0 bases, with 6 bases between them. CDR1 GTSNPN and CDR2 SVGIG come from the germline V gene (reference sequence). CDR3 DNA: TGTGCCTGGAGTGTACAGAGCTCTGGGGCCAACGTCCTGACTTTC. Translating gives CAWSVQSSGANVLTF.

The CDR3 here is CASLKDTGYEQYF. Here the CDR3 DNA reads TGTGCCAGCCTAAAAGACACGGGGTACGAGCAGTACTTC. The chain uses TRBV11-1 and TRBJ2-7; TRBD2 might be the D (5 bases). Germline lookup yields CDR1 SGHAT and CDR2 FQDESV (reference sequence). The CDR3 is made up of 13 amino acids. V was clipped by 8 bases and J by 4 bases, with 15 bases between them. The whole variable domain, remainder taken from reference TRBV11-1 and TRBJ2-7, is EAEVAQSPRYKITEKSQAVAFWCDPISGHATLYWYRQILGQGPELLVQFQDESVVDDSQLPKDRFSAERLKGVDSTLKIQPAELGDSAMYLCASLKDTGYEQYFGPGTRLTVT.

The chain joins TRBV19 to TRBJ1-2; tentative D call: TRBD1 (6 bases). The CDR3 covers 15 residues. Germline lookup yields CDR1 LNHDA and CDR2 SQIVND (reference sequence). Trimming pared 1 base from V and 4 bases from J, leaving 13 bases between. The CDR3 bases are TGTGCCAGTAGTATAGTCCAGGGGATTTCCTATGGCTACACCTTC. Its protein product is CASSIVQGISYGYTF.

The J gene is TRBJ1-1, the V gene TRBV12-3 or TRBV12-4; tentative D call: TRBD1 (5 bases). V was clipped by 6 bases and J by 8 bases, with 16 bases between them. The CDR3 length is 13 residues. The CDR3 region has the DNA TGTGCCAGCAGCCTACCCGGGGGGTCAGAAGCTTTCTTT. Protein sequence: CASSLPGGSEAFF.

For this clone: One end of the junction varies from germline; a read error may be responsible. The chain is built from TRBV7-7 and TRBJ2-5; TRBD1 agrees at 8 bases. The CDR3 has 16 amino acids. Germline CDR1 reads SSHAT; CDR2 reads FNYEAQ (reference sequence). The CDR3 region has the DNA TGTGCTAGCAGCTTAGACGCGGGCAGGGGGCTTGAGACCCAGTACTTC. Translating gives CASSLDAGRGLETQYF. Complete variable domain (other parts from reference TRBV7-7 and TRBJ2-5): GAGVSQSPRYKVTKRGQDVTLRCDPISSHATLYWYQQALGQGPEFLTYFNYEAQPDKSGLPSDRFSAERPEGSISTLTIQRTEQRDSAMYRCASSLDAGRGLETQYFGPGTRLLVL.

CDR3 sequence: CAISESADSGNTIYF. The CDR3 DNA reads TGTGCCATCAGTGAGTCCGCGGACTCTGGAAACACCATATATTTT. This chain links TRBV10-3 with TRBJ1-3; D is unclear. The V end lost 0 bases, the J end lost 0 bases, and 6 bases lay between the germline ends. This CDR3 is built from 15 residues. Per the germline V gene, CDR1 is ENHRY and CDR2 is SYGVKD.

The gene calls are TRBV9 and TRBJ2-5; no clear D. Germline CDR1 reads SGDLS; CDR2 reads YYNGEE. The V end lost 2 bases, the J end lost 2 bases, and 16 bases lay between the germline ends. This CDR3 contains 16 residues. The chain's CDR3 is CASSVGIHSRQETQYF. Here the CDR3 DNA reads TGTGCCAGCAGCGTTGGAATACACAGCAGACAAGAGACCCAGTACTTC.

V is TRBV6-2 or TRBV6-3 and J is TRBJ2-5, with 10 bases fitting TRBD2. J was trimmed by 5 bases and V by 3 bases; bases with no gene match: 21. Germline values: CDR1 MNHEY, CDR2 SVGEGT. The CDR3 is 20 amino acids. The CDR3: CASSYSEDGLAGVYRETQYF. Here the CDR3 DNA reads TGTGCCAGCAGTTATTCTGAGGATGGGCTAGCGGGAGTCTACCGGGAGACCCAGTACTTC.

The rearrangement uses TRBV28 and TRBJ1-2; D unresolved. This CDR3 region has 12 residues. Germline CDR1 and CDR2: MDHEN and SYDVKM. The V end was cut by 6 bases, the J end by 7 bases, with 12 bases between. Written as DNA, the CDR3 is TGTGCCAGCAGCCACTTGCTATCTGGCTACACCTTC. Protein sequence: CASSHLLSGYTF.

The count of this clone is one. The chain carries TRBV28 and TRBJ1-3; D may be TRBD1 (6 bases). V was shortened by 4 bases and J by 0 bases, with 10 bases between the two germline ends. The germline V gene encodes CDR1 MDHEN and CDR2 SYDVKM. The CDR3 spans 15 residues. The CDR3 is CASSSTGYSGNTIYF. The CDR3 coding sequence is TGTGCCAGCAGTTCGACAGGATACTCTGGAAACACCATATATTTT.

The chain has TRBV2 and TRBJ1-3; D may be TRBD1 (6 bases). The V and J ends lost 6 bases and 1 base respectively, with 10 bases between them. The CDR3 is made up of 14 amino acids. CDR1 SNHLY and CDR2 FYNNEI come from the germline V gene. CDR3 DNA: TGTGCCAGCAGGAAACAGGGATCTGGAAACACCATATATTTT. Translated, it gives CASRKQGSGNTIYF.

The chain has TRBV10-3 and TRBJ2-3, with 9 nucleotides matching TRBD2. This CDR3 region has 17 residues. V shed 0 bases, J shed 3 bases, and the junction held 7 bases outside the gene matches. Per the germline V gene, CDR1 is ENHRY and CDR2 is SYGVKD. The CDR3 nucleotides are TGTGCCATCAGTGAGTCGCCGGGCGGGGGGGCGACAGATACGCAGTATTTT. It specifies CAISESPGGGATDTQYF.